Presented here are 30 T cell receptor beta chains from one specimen sequenced in a study of beta chain features in type 1 diabetes (dated by TCRdb to the late 2010s). The library was prepared using the immunoSEQ multiplex PCR assay. All of the isolated RNA was reverse transcribed with the High Capacity cDNA Reverse Transcription Kit, so expressed TCRB transcripts were sequenced. This immuneACCESS table, as held by TCRdb, lists in-frame sequences with V and J called but not all clones. Of the missing ones, under half trace to an unresolved V gene in checked studies; the others have no known cause. Within this sample are 390,000 or so clones, with approximately 14% of them counted one time only. The leading ten clones occupy less than 0.04% of the sample. The sequenced sample was naive CD4+ T cells from blood. Per the publication, the cell subset or site label means: true naive CD4+ T cells. The source is a man aged 25-45 years in good health.

The V call is TRBV25-1, the J call TRBJ1-5; the D gene is possibly TRBD1 (5 bases). The CDR3 runs to 14 residues. CDR1 MGHDK and CDR2 SYGVNS come from the germline V gene. The ends were cut back, 3 bases at V and 3 bases at J, with 9 bases in the middle. The CDR3, as DNA: TGTGCCAGCAGTGAGGGACTCCACAATCAGCCCCAGCATTTT. This sequence encodes CASSEGLHNQPQHF.

The genes are TRBV5-1 and TRBJ2-5, with D possibly being TRBD1 (6 bases). The CDR3 has 13 amino acids. Trimming took 6 bases from V and 4 from J, leaving 13 bases between them. Germline CDR1 and CDR2: SGHRS and YFSETQ. CDR3 amino acids: CASTPQGGETQYF. The CDR3 nucleotides read TGCGCCAGCACCCCACAGGGTGGAGAGACCCAGTACTTC.

This rearrangement joins TRBV7-9 to TRBJ2-1, with 7 bases identical to TRBD1. The V gene end was trimmed by 4 bases and the J gene end by 2 bases; junction bases not matched to a gene: 8. The CDR3 length is 16 residues. From germline, CDR1 is SEHNR and CDR2 FQNEAQ (reference sequence). This chain's CDR3 is CASSSSPGQPYNEQFF. The DNA of the CDR3 is TGTGCCAGCAGCTCCTCCCCGGGACAGCCCTACAATGAGCAGTTCTTC.

This clone was seen only a few times. The chain links TRBV29-1 to TRBJ1-2, with unresolved D. Trimming removed 7 bases at V and 8 bases at J, with 8 bases between. The CDR3 has 9 amino acids. In germline, CDR1 is SQVTM, CDR2 ANQGSEA. In DNA form, the CDR3 reads TGCAGCGCCACCCCCGGCTACACCTTC. It specifies CSATPGYTF.

There are many counts of this clone. V gene TRBV7-9 combines with J gene TRBJ2-5; D is unclear. The CDR3 is made up of 10 amino acids. Trimming took off 5 bases at V and 9 bases at J, with 7 bases between the two ends. Germline V lookup: CDR1 SEHNR, CDR2 FQNEAQ (reference sequence). The CDR3 region has the DNA TGTGCCAGCAGCGCCCTCGCCCAGTACTTC. Translated, it gives CASSALAQYF.

This clone has just a few counts. The rearrangement links TRBV7-2 to TRBJ1-2, with a tentative D call TRBD1 (6 bases). Germline V CDR1 and CDR2: SGHTA, FQGNSA. This CDR3 has 15 amino acids. V dropped 5 bases and J dropped 6 bases, with 19 bases sitting between them. The CDR3 region is CASSPNPWGAHGYTF. The CDR3 DNA follows: TGTGCCAGCAGCCCCAACCCCTGGGGGGCCCATGGCTACACCTTC.

This chain joins TRBV30 and TRBJ1-1; D perhaps matches TRBD1 (5 bases). Germline V gene lookup returns CDR1 GTSNPN and CDR2 SVGIG (reference sequence). V lost 2 bases, J lost 1 base, and 11 bases lay in between. This CDR3 is built from 14 residues. The CDR3 DNA is TGTGCCTGGAGTCCTGGACATACGAACACTGAAGCTTTCTTT. Residues: CAWSPGHTNTEAFF. The complete variable domain, with remaining parts taken from reference TRBV30 and TRBJ1-1, reads SQTIHQWPATLVQPVGSPLSLECTVEGTSNPNLYWYRQAAGRGLQLLFYSVGIGQISSEVPQNLSASRPQDRQFILSSKKLLLSDSGFYLCAWSPGHTNTEAFFGQGTRLTVV.

This clone was observed a few times. The rearrangement uses TRBV7-9 and TRBJ2-3; D is perhaps TRBD2 (6 bases). Deletions cut 1 base from V and 0 bases from J, with 11 bases between. Germline CDR1 and CDR2: SEHNR and FQNEAQ (reference sequence). The CDR3 contains 16 residues. CDR3 DNA: TGTGCCAGCAGCTTAGGAGCGGGCACTAGCACAGATACGCAGTATTTT. It specifies CASSLGAGTSTDTQYF.

Only a few counts were recorded for this clone. The V gene is TRBV5-4, the J gene TRBJ1-6; possible D gene TRBD1, 6 bases. V gave up 4 bases and J gave up 14 bases, with 22 bases separating them. Per the germline V gene, CDR1 is SGHNT and CDR2 is YYREEE (reference sequence). The CDR3 has 15 amino acids. CDR3 sequence reads: CASSHRDGHSGTLHF. For the CDR3, the DNA is TGTGCCAGCAGCCACAGGGACGGCCACTCGGGGACCCTCCACTTT.

This clone came up a few times. The CDR3 DNA is TGCAGCGTTGAATTCCGGGACTACACCTACAATGAGCAGTTCTTC. Translation gives CSVEFRDYTYNEQFF. The chain uses TRBV29-1 and TRBJ2-1; TRBD2 matches at 7 bases. The J segment lost 2 bases and the V segment lost 2 bases, leaving 6 bases of the junction unmatched. The germline gives CDR1 SQVTM, CDR2 ANQGSEA. This CDR3 has 15 amino acids.

This chain uses TRBV14 with TRBJ2-5; D is unresolved. Deletions cut 3 bases from V and 0 bases from J, with 8 bases between. CDR1 and CDR2 (germline): SGHDN, FVKESK. This CDR3 spans 14 amino acids. The CDR3 reads CASSHRSYQETQYF. CDR3 bases: TGTGCCAGCAGCCATAGGAGTTACCAAGAGACCCAGTACTTC.

In this sample, this clone turned up a few times. J is TRBJ2-3 and V is TRBV15; D is possibly TRBD1 (6 bases). This CDR3 comprises 14 residues. Germline CDR1 is LNHNV and CDR2 is YYDKDF (reference sequence). V was pared by 3 bases and J by 3 bases, with 10 bases between. This CDR3 is CATSRRTVTDTQYF. CDR3 nucleotides: TGTGCCACCAGCAGGAGGACAGTAACAGATACGCAGTATTTT.

Concerning this clone: Additional DNA sequences in this sample encode the identical CDR3. The CDR3 here is CASIPAPLAGGLQETQYF. The DNA for the CDR3 is TGTGCCAGCATACCAGCCCCGCTAGCGGGAGGACTGCAAGAGACCCAGTACTTC. The chain uses TRBV7-9 and TRBJ2-5, with 11 bases identical to TRBD2. The CDR3 consists of 18 residues. V dropped 7 bases and J dropped 2; count of bases not matched to a gene: 15. CDR1 and CDR2 (germline): SEHNR, FQNEAQ (reference sequence).

The chain uses TRBV6-6 and TRBJ2-3; D not resolved. Germline-derived CDR1 and CDR2 are MNHNY and SVGAGI (reference sequence). The CDR3 runs 12 residues. The V gene lost 5 bases and the J gene lost 0 bases, with 3 bases spanning the gap. This CDR3 is CASSDSTDTQYF. The CDR3 DNA reads TGTGCCAGCAGTGATAGCACAGATACGCAGTATTTT.

There are a few counts of this clone. V and J are TRBV29-1 and TRBJ2-4; unclear D gene. V dropped 4 bases and J dropped 0 bases, with 10 bases sitting between them. Germline V gene sequence: CDR1 SQVTM, CDR2 ANQGSEA. The CDR3 consists of 14 residues. The CDR3 DNA follows: TGCAGCGTTGTTGGCCAACTAGCCAAAAACATTCAGTACTTC. It codes for CSVVGQLAKNIQYF.

V is TRBV18 and J is TRBJ2-1; TRBD2 agrees at 9 bases. The V segment lost 3 bases and the J segment 7 bases; nucleotides outside the gene matches: 7. This CDR3 comprises 15 residues. Germline V lookup: CDR1 KGHSH, CDR2 LQKENI. The CDR3 sequence is CASSPPGLAPNEQFF. The CDR3 bases are TGTGCCAGCTCACCCCCTGGACTAGCGCCGAATGAGCAGTTCTTC.

Only a few counts were recorded for this clone. The chain carries TRBV15 and TRBJ2-1; the D gene could be TRBD1 or TRBD2 (5 bases each). CDR3 length: 13 residues. V shed 0 bases and J shed 15 bases, with 15 bases lying between them. Germline-derived CDR1 and CDR2 are LNHNV and YYDKDF (reference sequence). Here the CDR3 DNA reads TGTGCCACCAGCAGAGATTCCGGGGCGGCGCCGTTCTTC. It yields the protein CATSRDSGAAPFF.

The rearrangement joins TRBV9 to TRBJ2-2; D call uncertain. CDR3 length: 15 amino acids. Germline V CDR1 and CDR2: SGDLS, YYNGEE. The germline V and J ends were trimmed by 1 base and 0 bases, with 7 bases remaining between them. The CDR3 spells CASSVFGANTGELFF. The CDR3 DNA reads as TGTGCCAGCAGCGTATTTGGCGCGAACACCGGGGAGCTGTTTTTT.

The chain uses TRBV4-3 and TRBJ1-2, with D hard to call. The CDR3 length is 14 residues. CDR1 and CDR2 (germline): LGHNA, YSLEER. The V gene lost 1 base and the J gene lost 7 bases, with 13 bases spanning the gap. The CDR3 coding sequence is TGCGCCAGCAGCCAAGTTCGGGGTATCGGTGGCTACACCTTC. As protein: CASSQVRGIGGYTF.

This clone turned up a few times. V is TRBV27 and J is TRBJ2-5; 16 nucleotides match TRBD2. The germline V gene has CDR1 MNHEY and CDR2 SMNVEV (reference sequence). This CDR3 is 17 amino acids long. V lost 5 bases, J lost 5 bases, and 8 bases stayed unmatched. Written as DNA, the CDR3 is TGTGCCAGCAGTCTAGGGACTAGCGGGAGGGCCGGGGAGACCCAGTACTTC. It specifies CASSLGTSGRAGETQYF.

The chain employs TRBV5-1 and TRBJ1-1; D uncertain. The CDR3 loop spans 11 amino acids. The V gene's germline CDR1 is SGHRS and CDR2 YFSETQ. Trimming took off 5 bases at V and 1 base at J, with 3 bases between the two ends. Here the CDR3 reads CASRKNTEAFF. DNA for the CDR3: TGCGCCAGCAGAAAGAACACTGAAGCTTTCTTT.

The V call is TRBV4-2, the J call TRBJ2-3; TRBD1 might be the D (5 bases). The germline V gene encodes CDR1 LGHNA and CDR2 YNFKEQ. CDR3 length: 18 amino acids. Trimming pared 0 bases from V and 2 bases from J, leaving 18 bases between. The CDR3 region is CASSQDRSPGLYTDTQYF. The CDR3 DNA sequence: TGTGCCAGCAGCCAAGATAGATCGCCAGGGCTCTACACAGATACGCAGTATTTT.

In this sample, this clone turned up a few times. The CDR3 DNA is TGCGCCAGCAGCCAAGTAGTCCTAGTTAGGGACGAGCAGTTCTTC. Protein product: CASSQVVLVRDEQFF. The chain has TRBV4-1 and TRBJ2-1, with D possibly called TRBD1 or TRBD2 (5 bases each). V was clipped by 1 base and J by 10 bases, with 17 bases between them. The germline gives CDR1 MGHRA, CDR2 YSYEKL. This CDR3 region has 15 residues.

J is TRBJ2-7 and V is TRBV20-1; D gene unclear. CDR3 size: 11 residues. V lost 5 bases to trimming and J lost 9 bases, with 14 bases between them. Germline V CDR1 and CDR2: DFQATT, SNEGSKA (reference sequence). The CDR3 here is CSALLFPGQYF. As DNA, the CDR3 is TGCAGTGCTCTCCTGTTTCCTGGGCAGTACTTC.

CDR3 loop: CATSPDPSRPGYF. The CDR3 nucleotides read TGTGCCACCAGCCCTGACCCGAGCAGACCGGGGTACTTC. The chain links TRBV15 to TRBJ2-5; the D is unclear. The CDR3 runs 13 residues. V was trimmed by 5 bases and J by 13 bases, leaving 20 bases between them. Germline CDR1 is LNHNV and CDR2 is YYDKDF (reference sequence).

This chain uses TRBV11-2 with TRBJ2-1; D perhaps matches TRBD1 (5 bases). The CDR3 is made up of 14 amino acids. Looked up from germline, CDR1 is SGHAT and CDR2 is FQNNGV. The germline V and J ends were trimmed by 3 bases and 9 bases, with 15 bases remaining between them. The CDR3 nucleotides are TGTGCCAGCAGCTTCCACCCCGGCCAGGGTGAGCAGTTCTTC. Translated, it gives CASSFHPGQGEQFF. The whole variable domain, filled in from reference TRBV11-2 and TRBJ2-1, reads EAGVAQSPRYKIIEKRQSVAFWCNPISGHATLYWYQQILGQGPKLLIQFQNNGVVDDSQLPKDRFSAERLKGVDSTLKIQPAKLEDSAVYLCASSFHPGQGEQFFGPGTRLTVL.

The count of this clone is one. The V gene is TRBV6-5, the J gene TRBJ1-1, with D perhaps TRBD1 (6 bases). The CDR3 covers 14 residues. Germline CDR1 reads MNHEY; CDR2 reads SVGAGI. Between the trimmed V and J ends, which lost 6 bases and 3 bases, there was a span of 14 bases. The CDR3 DNA sequence: TGTGCCAGCAGGTTAACAGGGCTGCACACTGAAGCTTTCTTT. This translates into CASRLTGLHTEAFF.

A few counts support this clone. This sequence joins TRBV4-3 and TRBJ2-7; 8 bases fit TRBD1. The CDR3 consists of 18 residues. Trimming at V came to 1 base and at J to 0 bases, leaving 11 bases not matched to a gene. The V gene's germline CDR1 is LGHNA and CDR2 YSLEER. The CDR3 region has the DNA TGCGCCAGCAGCCAAGGGCTGACAGGGGACCACATCTCCTACGAGCAGTACTTC. Translation: CASSQGLTGDHISYEQYF.

This clone was seen a few times. The J gene is TRBJ2-3, the V gene TRBV18; unclear D gene. The CDR3 covers 12 residues. The V gene lost 6 bases and the J gene lost 6 bases, with 10 bases spanning the gap. The germline CDR1 and CDR2 sequences are KGHSH and LQKENI. CDR3 loop: CASSLLEDTQYF. In DNA form, the CDR3 reads TGTGCCAGCTCGCTGCTCGAGGATACGCAGTATTTT.

This clone appeared a few times. The V and J genes are TRBV5-4 and TRBJ2-2, with D maybe TRBD1 (5 bases). Germline-derived CDR1 and CDR2 are SGHNT and YYREEE (reference sequence). This CDR3 region has 15 residues. V was shortened by 4 bases and J by 5 bases, with 15 bases between the two germline ends. The CDR3 coding sequence is TGTGCCAGCAGCACGAGAGGCAGGGTAACCGGGGAGCTGTTTTTT. Amino acids: CASSTRGRVTGELFF.